A selection of T cell receptor beta chains follows, all from one sample in a study of T cell responses to AZD1222 COVID-19 vaccine. This table comes from immunoSEQ multiplex PCR, and its TCRdb copy is limited to in-frame clones, with some not included. This sample carries some 81,000 clones, approximately 83% of them seen once, and the ten largest clones take 3.4%. The material sequenced was peripheral blood, taken 28 days after the second AZD1222 dose. All receptors derive from an adult who received the AZD1222 COVID-19 vaccine. Each CDR3 is given with its conserved first and last residue. Each record gives: J gene, V gene, CDR3 protein.

TRBJ2-7 | TRBV4-3 | CASSQGLDTSSYEQYF
TRBJ2-7 | TRBV28 | CASSREGYEQYF
TRBJ1-6 | TRBV5-4 | CASSPGQGGAYNSPLHF
TRBJ2-7 | TRBV27 | CASSPRMGPSYEQYF
TRBJ1-2 | TRBV6-4 | CASSDGRAYGYTF
TRBJ1-4 | TRBV7-7 | CASSLTGGTNEKLFF
TRBJ2-3 | TRBV7-3 | CASSPGGEDTDTQYF
TRBJ2-3 | TRBV7-2 | CASSFRAGPQDTQYF
TRBJ2-1 | TRBV19 | CASSIGQPSSYNEQFF
TRBJ1-5 | TRBV10-3 | CAISDTGVQPQHF
TRBJ2-5 | TRBV24-1 | CATSDLFGQGRYF
TRBJ2-3 | TRBV19 | CASRDRGWTSTDTQYF
TRBJ2-1 | TRBV7-8 | CASSLTPSAGGFF
TRBJ2-5 | TRBV14 | CASSRGQIQETQYF
TRBJ1-1 | TRBV27 | CASSFQGAEAFF
TRBJ1-2 | TRBV2 | CASSNGGTNYGYTF
TRBJ2-2 | TRBV3-1/TRBV3-2 | CASSQTPGTGSSTNTGELFF
TRBJ1-1 | TRBV27 | CASSLSQGLTEAFF
TRBJ1-5 | TRBV29-1 | CSVGGSSNQPQHF
TRBJ2-7 | TRBV7-8 | CASSLGGPGTYEQYF
TRBJ2-1 | TRBV29-1 | CSVGFSLGSYNEQFF
TRBJ1-2 | TRBV25-1 | CASSAGQGAFGYGYTF
TRBJ2-1 | TRBV19 | CASQTETYNEQFF
TRBJ1-4 | TRBV9 | CASSVGTTGGTNEKLFF
TRBJ1-2 | TRBV18 | CASSPALKDRSNGYTF
TRBJ1-4 | TRBV7-2 | CASSLGDRDNEKLFF
TRBJ1-5 | TRBV18 | CASSISNQPQHF
TRBJ2-1 | TRBV7-9 | CASSRTGSGDEQFF
TRBJ1-6 | TRBV6-5 | CASSWGQRSSPLHF
TRBJ1-1 | TRBV28 | CASSFRGLRAEAFF
TRBJ1-2 | TRBV7-3 | CASSPLGGQDYGYTF
TRBJ1-4 | TRBV4-3 | CASSTTGINEKLFF
TRBJ1-5 | TRBV6-5 | CASRVTGDSNQPQHF
TRBJ2-2 | TRBV2 | CASSEQGTGELFF
TRBJ1-6 | TRBV6-5 | CASSSGQESSPLHF
TRBJ2-1 | TRBV24-1 | CATSDLASGRPNNEQFF
TRBJ1-1 | TRBV20-1 | CSASLFGGLGEAFF
TRBJ2-7 | TRBV19 | CASRQGTLSSYEQYF